This entry lists 23 T cell receptor beta chains sequenced from one sample in a study of T cell changes during pregnancy in multiple sclerosis. Measured with immunoSEQ multiplex PCR; TCRdb has only the in-frame clones, and not every one. The table has roughly 100,000 clones, around 90% seen once. Sample: peripheral blood, taken after pregnancy. Receptors were obtained from a female donor with multiple sclerosis, enrolled in a pregnancy study.

The CDR3 protein is CATSRETAMNTEAFF. The CDR3 coding sequence is TGTGCCACCAGCAGAGAGACAGCTATGAACACTGAAGCTTTCTTT. V gene TRBV15 combines with J gene TRBJ1-1; tentatively, D is TRBD1 (5 bases). This CDR3 has 15 amino acids. V lost 0 bases, J lost 0 bases, and 8 bases lay in between. Germline V gene sequence: CDR1 LNHNV, CDR2 YYDKDF (reference sequence).

V gene TRBV19 combines with J gene TRBJ1-1; maybe TRBD1 (6 bases). The V and J ends lost 5 bases and 1 base respectively, with 23 bases between them. The length of the CDR3 is 18 residues. Per the germline V gene, CDR1 is LNHDA and CDR2 is SQIVND (reference sequence). The CDR3 protein is CASSPRLDRTQQNTEAFF. The CDR3 bases are TGTGCCAGTAGTCCCCGATTAGACAGGACCCAACAGAACACTGAAGCTTTCTTT.

The V and J genes are TRBV7-9 and TRBJ2-1; 10 bases agree with TRBD2. The CDR3 is 15 amino acids. In germline, CDR1 is SEHNR, CDR2 FQNEAQ (reference sequence). The trim removed 11 bases at V and 5 bases at J, leaving 12 bases unmatched. The CDR3 loop is CAYSSTSGFDNEQFF. The CDR3 region has the DNA TGTGCCTATTCCTCGACTAGCGGGTTCGACAATGAGCAGTTCTTC.

CDR3 region: CASSDGGAGRTEAFF. CDR3 bases: TGCGCCAGCTCTGACGGGGGGGCCGGGAGAACTGAAGCTTTCTTT. The chain carries TRBV5-1 and TRBJ1-1; possible D gene TRBD1, 6 bases. V dropped 7 bases and J dropped 5 bases, with 21 bases sitting between them. CDR1 and CDR2 (germline): SGHRS, YFSETQ. The CDR3 loop spans 15 amino acids.

V and J are TRBV30 and TRBJ1-2; 9 nucleotides agree with TRBD1. Germline CDR1 reads GTSNPN; CDR2 reads SVGIG (reference sequence). Losses at the gene ends were 7 bases for V and 8 bases for J; bases not matched to a gene: 14. The CDR3 is 14 amino acids. CDR3 protein: CALDRTGDFRGYTF. Here the CDR3 DNA reads TGTGCCTTGGACAGGACAGGGGACTTTCGAGGCTACACCTTC. The variable domain in full, completed from reference TRBV30 and TRBJ1-2, reads SQTIHQWPATLVQPVGSPLSLECTVEGTSNPNLYWYRQAAGRGLQLLFYSVGIGQISSEVPQNLSASRPQDRQFILSSKKLLLSDSGFYLCALDRTGDFRGYTFGSGTRLTVV.

The genes are TRBV2 and TRBJ2-7, with TRBD1 identical over 9 bases. Germline assignment: CDR1 SNHLY and CDR2 FYNNEI. The CDR3 has 13 amino acids. V dropped 6 bases and J dropped 4; count of bases not matched to a gene: 4. The CDR3 region is CASRRDRDYEQYF. In DNA, the CDR3 is TGTGCCAGCAGGAGGGACAGGGATTACGAGCAGTACTTC. The entire variable domain, with the rest obtained from reference TRBV2 and TRBJ2-7, is as follows: EPEVTQTPSHQVTQMGQEVILRCVPISNHLYFYWYRQILGQKVEFLVSFYNNEISEKSEIFDDQFSVERPDGSNFTLKIRSTKLEDSAMYFCASRRDRDYEQYFGPGTRLTVT.

V is TRBV7-9 and J is TRBJ2-1; 7 bases agree with TRBD2. The CDR3 length is 18 residues. The V gene's germline CDR1 is SEHNR and CDR2 FQNEAQ (reference sequence). Trimming cost V 2 bases and J 4 bases; bases outside gene matches: 14. CDR3 DNA: TGTGCCAGCAGCTTATTCCGGCCTAGCGGAATAATATACAATGAGCAGTTCTTC. The encoded protein is CASSLFRPSGIIYNEQFF.

The chain recombines TRBV6-5 with TRBJ1-6; D not certain. V lost 0 bases to trimming and J lost 10 bases, with 10 bases between them. This CDR3 comprises 14 residues. In germline, CDR1 is MNHEY, CDR2 SVGAGI. CDR3 sequence (DNA): TGTGCCAGCAGTTACTCTTACATGGTATCACCCCTCCACTTT. Translation gives CASSYSYMVSPLHF.

The chain recombines TRBV29-1 with TRBJ1-2, with 9 bases matching TRBD1. The V segment lost 5 bases and the J segment 7 bases; nucleotides outside the gene matches: 14. CDR3 length equals 15 residues. Germline V CDR1 and CDR2: SQVTM, ANQGSEA. CDR3 bases: TGCAGCGTTATAAGGGGGGGGACAGGGACGCTTGGCTACACCTTC. Translated, it gives CSVIRGGTGTLGYTF.

The rearrangement joins TRBV6-1 to TRBJ1-2, with a weak D call TRBD1 (5 bases). V was pared by 0 bases and J by 8 bases, with 10 bases between. The germline CDR1 and CDR2 sequences are MNHNS and SASEGT. The CDR3 sequence is 13 residues long. The CDR3 DNA sequence: TGTGCCAGCAGTGAAGCTGGGGGGGAAGGCTACACCTTC. Amino acids: CASSEAGGEGYTF.

The chain links TRBV19 to TRBJ2-2; D is undetermined. This CDR3 has 11 amino acids. Germline CDR1 LNHDA, CDR2 SQIVND (reference sequence). V lost 9 bases and J lost 8, with 10 bases in between. The CDR3 DNA reads as TGTGCCAGCATTGGGCCGGGGGAGCTGTTTTTT. It yields the protein CASIGPGELFF.

This chain uses TRBV28 with TRBJ2-3; D remains unclear. Germline V lookup: CDR1 MDHEN, CDR2 SYDVKM. The CDR3 covers 13 residues. V was trimmed by 5 bases and J by 5 bases, leaving 11 bases between them. The CDR3 DNA is TGTGCCAGCAGTCAAGAGGCGTTAGATACGCAGTATTTT. Its protein is CASSQEALDTQYF.

The V call is TRBV21-1, the J call TRBJ1-5. TRBV21-1 is a documented pseudogene. CDR3 size: 12 residues. As DNA, the CDR3 is TGTGCCAGCAGCAACTTAGCAGAGCCCCAGCATTTT. This codes for CASSNLAEPQHF.

This chain joins TRBV6-1 and TRBJ2-1, with TRBD2 as a possible D gene (6 bases). Looked up from germline, CDR1 is MNHNS and CDR2 is SASEGT. Trimming removed 7 bases from V and 3 bases from J, with 16 bases in between. There are 15 residues in the CDR3. The chain's CDR3 is CASTAEGGHYNEQFF. The CDR3 DNA is TGTGCCAGCACCGCTGAGGGAGGACACTACAATGAGCAGTTCTTC.

This chain uses TRBV4-1 with TRBJ1-4; 10 bases fit TRBD1. There are 17 residues in the CDR3. Trimming took 5 bases from V and 7 from J; bases not matched to a gene: 13. Looked up from germline, CDR1 is MGHRA and CDR2 is YSYEKL. DNA for the CDR3: TGCGCCAGCAGCACCCCGGGACAGGGGATTGGAAGTGAAAAACTGTTTTTT. Protein product: CASSTPGQGIGSEKLFF.

The V gene is TRBV5-1, the J gene TRBJ1-4; D is undetermined. The CDR3 runs 14 residues. Trimming shortened V by 4 bases and J by 7 bases, and 14 bases separated the two germline ends. CDR1 is SGHRS and CDR2 is YFSETQ in the germline V gene. The CDR3 is CASSQTGRGEKLFF. The CDR3 nucleotides are TGCGCCAGCAGCCAGACCGGGCGGGGTGAAAAACTGTTTTTT.

The rearrangement uses TRBV2 and TRBJ2-1, with TRBD2 matching 14 bases. Per germline, CDR1 SNHLY and CDR2 FYNNEI. CDR3 length: 18 amino acids. With 5 bases clipped from V and 0 bases from J, the junction kept 6 bases outside the gene matches. CDR3 DNA: TGTGCCAGCAGTCCGGGACTAGCGGGGGATAGCTCCTACAATGAGCAGTTCTTC. Translated, it gives CASSPGLAGDSSYNEQFF.

This chain connects TRBV5-1 to TRBJ2-7; 7 nucleotides match TRBD2. Germline lookup yields CDR1 SGHRS and CDR2 YFSETQ. The CDR3 has 13 amino acids. V shed 8 bases and J 5 bases; nucleotides not matched to a gene: 10. Written as DNA, the CDR3 is TGCGCCAGTGGAACGGCCGGGACTAACGAGCAGTACTTC. It encodes CASGTAGTNEQYF. Filled out from reference TRBV5-1 and TRBJ2-7, the complete variable domain reads KAGVTQTPRYLIKTRGQQVTLSCSPISGHRSVSWYQQTPGQGLQFLFEYFSETQRNKGNFPGRFSGRQFSNSRSEMNVSTLELGDSALYLCASGTAGTNEQYFGPGTRLTVT.

The chain has TRBV27 and TRBJ2-7; 7 nucleotides line up with TRBD1. Germline V gene data show CDR1 as MNHEY and CDR2 as SMNVEV (reference sequence). Germline trimming cut 6 bases from V and 4 bases from J; bases unmatched to any gene: 12. The CDR3 is made up of 15 amino acids. The CDR3 bases are TGTGCCAGCAGCCACGCATCGACAGGGTGGTACGAGCAGTACTTC. Translating gives CASSHASTGWYEQYF.

In DNA, the CDR3 is TGTGCCAGCTCACCTAACACAGGGGCTGGAAACACCATATATTTT. Translating gives CASSPNTGAGNTIYF. The chain couples TRBV18 to TRBJ1-3; TRBD1 matches 7 bases. From germline, CDR1 is KGHSH and CDR2 LQKENI. CDR3 size: 15 residues. Germline trimming cut 3 bases from V and 2 bases from J; bases unmatched to any gene: 4.

V is TRBV30 and J is TRBJ1-3; unclear D gene. CDR1 is GTSNPN and CDR2 is SVGIG in the germline V gene (reference sequence). The CDR3 sequence is 14 residues long. Trimming shortened V by 4 bases and J by 4 bases, and 14 bases separated the two germline ends. The DNA for the CDR3 is TGTGCCTGGACGGGGAGGGTGGGAGGAAACACCATATATTTT. This codes for CAWTGRVGGNTIYF.

The chain combines TRBV28 with TRBJ1-4; 8 bases line up with TRBD1. The germline gives CDR1 MDHEN, CDR2 SYDVKM. The CDR3 is made up of 14 amino acids. The ends lost 1 base at V and 7 bases at J; junction bases unmatched: 2. Written as DNA, the CDR3 is TGTGCCAGCAGTTTATCAGGGGGCTTTGAAAAACTGTTTTTT. Protein sequence: CASSLSGGFEKLFF.

This chain links TRBV2 with TRBJ1-1; weak D call: TRBD1 (5 bases). The germline CDR1 and CDR2 sequences are SNHLY and FYNNEI. V was shortened by 1 base and J by 11 bases, with 8 bases between the two germline ends. This CDR3 is built from 11 residues. CDR3 nucleotide sequence: TGTGCCAGCAGTGAAGGTAGGGGTGCTTTCTTT. Its translation: CASSEGRGAFF. The whole variable domain, filled in from reference TRBV2 and TRBJ1-1, reads EPEVTQTPSHQVTQMGQEVILRCVPISNHLYFYWYRQILGQKVEFLVSFYNNEISEKSEIFDDQFSVERPDGSNFTLKIRSTKLEDSAMYFCASSEGRGAFFGQGTRLTVV.